This T cell receptor beta chain stems from a study of T cell changes during pregnancy in multiple sclerosis. In its sample, this clone was seen a few times. The assay was immunoSEQ multiplex PCR, and TCRdb's table has in-frame clones only and misses some. The sample records tens of thousands of clones, 90% being singletons. Source: peripheral blood, taken in the third trimester of pregnancy. This receptor was taken from a female donor in good health, enrolled as a control in a pregnancy study.

The CDR3 nucleotides are TGCGCCAGCTTACCTCGGACTGGAGCAACTAATGAAAAACTGTTTTTT. Translated: CASLPRTGATNEKLFF. The chain links TRBV10-2 to TRBJ1-4; D unresolved. This CDR3 region has 16 residues. V lost 8 bases to trimming and J lost 0 bases, with 16 bases between them. Germline lookup yields CDR1 WSHSY and CDR2 SAAADI.